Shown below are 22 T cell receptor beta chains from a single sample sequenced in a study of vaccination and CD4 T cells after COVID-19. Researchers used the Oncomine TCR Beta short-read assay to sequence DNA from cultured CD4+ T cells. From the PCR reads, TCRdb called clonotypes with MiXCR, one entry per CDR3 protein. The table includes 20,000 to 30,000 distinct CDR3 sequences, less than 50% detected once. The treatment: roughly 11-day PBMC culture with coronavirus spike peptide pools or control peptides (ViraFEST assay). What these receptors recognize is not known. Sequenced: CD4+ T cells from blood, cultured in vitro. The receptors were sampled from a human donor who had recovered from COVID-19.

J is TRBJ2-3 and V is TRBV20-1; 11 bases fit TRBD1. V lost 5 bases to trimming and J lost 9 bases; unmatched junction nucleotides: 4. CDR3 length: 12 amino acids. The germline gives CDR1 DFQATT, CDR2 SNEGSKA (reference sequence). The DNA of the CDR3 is TGCAGTGCTGTGGGGACAGGGGGGACGCAGTATTTT. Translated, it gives CSAVGTGGTQYF.

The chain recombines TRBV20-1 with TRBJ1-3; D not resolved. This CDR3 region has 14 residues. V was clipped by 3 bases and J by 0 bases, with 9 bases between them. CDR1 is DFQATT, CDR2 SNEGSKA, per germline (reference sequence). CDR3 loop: CSARDPGSGNTIYF. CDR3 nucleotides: TGCAGTGCTAGGGACCCTGGCTCTGGAAACACCATATATTTT.

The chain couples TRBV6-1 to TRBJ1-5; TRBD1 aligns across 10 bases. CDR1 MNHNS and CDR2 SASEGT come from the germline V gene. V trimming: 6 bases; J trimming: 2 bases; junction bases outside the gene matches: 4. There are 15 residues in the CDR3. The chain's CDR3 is CASRKGTGGNQPQHF. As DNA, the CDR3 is TGTGCCAGCAGAAAAGGGACAGGGGGCAATCAGCCCCAGCATTTT.

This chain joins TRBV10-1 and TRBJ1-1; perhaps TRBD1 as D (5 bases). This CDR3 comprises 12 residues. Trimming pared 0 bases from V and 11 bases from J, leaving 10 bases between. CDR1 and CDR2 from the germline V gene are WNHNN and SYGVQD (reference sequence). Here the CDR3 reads CASSESGGMAFF. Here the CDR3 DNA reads TGCGCCAGCAGTGAGTCTGGGGGGATGGCTTTCTTT.

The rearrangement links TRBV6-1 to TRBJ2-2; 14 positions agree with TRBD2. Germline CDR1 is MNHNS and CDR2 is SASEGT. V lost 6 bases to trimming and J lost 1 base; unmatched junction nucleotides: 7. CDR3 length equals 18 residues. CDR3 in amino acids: CASSRGLAGAENTGELFF. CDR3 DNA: TGTGCCAGCAGCCGGGGACTAGCGGGGGCAGAGAACACCGGGGAGCTGTTTTTT.

In nucleotides, the CDR3 is TGTGCCAGCAGCTTAGACCGGGTTACGAACACTGAAGCTTTCTTT. Its translation is CASSLDRVTNTEAFF. This chain links TRBV7-2 with TRBJ1-1; no clear D gene. The germline gives CDR1 SGHTA, CDR2 FQGNSA. V was clipped by 1 base and J by 1 base, with 10 bases between them. The CDR3 consists of 15 residues.

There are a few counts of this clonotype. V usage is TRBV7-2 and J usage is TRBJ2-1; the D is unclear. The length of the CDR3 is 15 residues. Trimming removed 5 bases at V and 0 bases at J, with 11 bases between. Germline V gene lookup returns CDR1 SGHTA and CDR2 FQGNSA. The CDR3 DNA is TGTGCCAGCAGCCGCTCTGCCCGCTCCTACAATGAGCAGTTCTTC. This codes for CASSRSARSYNEQFF.

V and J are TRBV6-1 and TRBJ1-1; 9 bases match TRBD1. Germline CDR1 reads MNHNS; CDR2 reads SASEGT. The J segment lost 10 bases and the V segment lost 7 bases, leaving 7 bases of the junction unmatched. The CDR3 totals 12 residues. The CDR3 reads CASIRQGGRAFF. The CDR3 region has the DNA TGTGCCAGCATTCGACAGGGGGGGAGAGCTTTCTTT.

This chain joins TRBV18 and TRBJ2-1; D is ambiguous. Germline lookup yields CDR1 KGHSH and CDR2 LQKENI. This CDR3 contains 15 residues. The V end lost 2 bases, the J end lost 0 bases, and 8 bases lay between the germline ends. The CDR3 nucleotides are TGTGCCAGCTCACCAGGGCCGAGCTCCTACAATGAGCAGTTCTTC. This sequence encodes CASSPGPSSYNEQFF.

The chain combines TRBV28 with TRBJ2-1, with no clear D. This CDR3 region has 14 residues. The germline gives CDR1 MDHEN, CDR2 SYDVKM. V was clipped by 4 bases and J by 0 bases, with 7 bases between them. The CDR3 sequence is CASSYTSSYNEQFF. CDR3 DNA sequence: TGTGCCAGCAGTTACACGAGCTCCTACAATGAGCAGTTCTTC.

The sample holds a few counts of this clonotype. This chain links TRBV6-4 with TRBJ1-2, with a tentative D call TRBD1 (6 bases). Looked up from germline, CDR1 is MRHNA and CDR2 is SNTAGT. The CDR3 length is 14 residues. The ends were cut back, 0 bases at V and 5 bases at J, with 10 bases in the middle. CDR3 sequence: CASSDSRGIYGYTF. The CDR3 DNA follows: TGTGCCAGCAGTGACTCAAGGGGGATATATGGCTACACCTTC.

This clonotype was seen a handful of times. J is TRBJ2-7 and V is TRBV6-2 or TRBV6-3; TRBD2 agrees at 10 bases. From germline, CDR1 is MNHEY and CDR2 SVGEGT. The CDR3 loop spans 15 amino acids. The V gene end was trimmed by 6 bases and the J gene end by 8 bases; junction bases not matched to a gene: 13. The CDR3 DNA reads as TGTGCCAGCAGAAAACCCTCAGCGGGAGGGTTCAAGCAGTACTTC. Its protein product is CASRKPSAGGFKQYF.

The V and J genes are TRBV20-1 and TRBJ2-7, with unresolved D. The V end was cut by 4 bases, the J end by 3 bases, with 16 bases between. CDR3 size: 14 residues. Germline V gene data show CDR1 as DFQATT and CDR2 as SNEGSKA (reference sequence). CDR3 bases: TGCAGTGCTACCAGACCCGAATCGGGCTACGAGCAGTACTTC. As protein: CSATRPESGYEQYF.

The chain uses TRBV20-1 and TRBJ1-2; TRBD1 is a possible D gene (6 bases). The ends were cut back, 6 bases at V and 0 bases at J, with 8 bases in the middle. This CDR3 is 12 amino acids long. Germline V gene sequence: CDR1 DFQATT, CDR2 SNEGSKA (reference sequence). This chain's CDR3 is CSAGGSNYGYTF. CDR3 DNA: TGCAGTGCCGGGGGCTCTAACTATGGCTACACCTTC.

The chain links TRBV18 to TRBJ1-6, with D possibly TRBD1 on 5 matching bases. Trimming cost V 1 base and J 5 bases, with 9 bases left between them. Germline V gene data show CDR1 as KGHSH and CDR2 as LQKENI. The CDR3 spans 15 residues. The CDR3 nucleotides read TGTGCCAGCTCACCACTCCGGGGGGATAATTCACCCCTCCACTTT. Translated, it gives CASSPLRGDNSPLHF.

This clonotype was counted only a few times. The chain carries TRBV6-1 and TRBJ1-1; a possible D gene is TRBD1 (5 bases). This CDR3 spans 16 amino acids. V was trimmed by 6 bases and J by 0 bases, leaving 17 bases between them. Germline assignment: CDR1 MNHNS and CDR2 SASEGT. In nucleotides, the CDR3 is TGTGCCAGCAGGGGGAGGGGCCAAAGGGTGAACACTGAAGCTTTCTTT. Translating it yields CASRGRGQRVNTEAFF.

This CDR3 is CSARVSAGARTDTQYF. DNA for the CDR3: TGCAGTGCTAGAGTTAGTGCGGGAGCGCGCACAGATACGCAGTATTTT. The rearrangement uses TRBV20-1 and TRBJ2-3; the match to TRBD2 covers 7 bases. The V segment lost 1 base and the J segment 1 base; nucleotides outside the gene matches: 8. Germline V gene lookup returns CDR1 DFQATT and CDR2 SNEGSKA (reference sequence). This CDR3 spans 16 amino acids.

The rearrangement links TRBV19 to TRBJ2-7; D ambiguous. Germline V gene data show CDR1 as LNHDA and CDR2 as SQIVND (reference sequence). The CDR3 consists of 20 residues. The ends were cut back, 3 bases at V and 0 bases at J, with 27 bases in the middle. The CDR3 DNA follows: TGTGCCAGTAGTATCAGCGTGTGGAGACCTACGGAAACGAGCTCCTACGAGCAGTACTTC. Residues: CASSISVWRPTETSSYEQYF.

CDR3 region: CASSKDRGRSLNGYTF. CDR3 nucleotide sequence: TGTGCCAGCAGCAAAGACAGGGGGCGATCCTTAAATGGCTACACCTTC. The chain is built from TRBV21-1 and TRBJ1-2; the DNA was not used to check the table's D call, TRBD1. TRBV21-1 is a documented pseudogene. The CDR3 runs to 16 residues.

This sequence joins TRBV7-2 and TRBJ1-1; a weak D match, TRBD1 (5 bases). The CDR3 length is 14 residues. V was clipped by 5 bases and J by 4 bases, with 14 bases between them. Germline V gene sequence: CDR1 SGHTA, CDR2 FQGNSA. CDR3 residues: CASSPGLEGTEAFF. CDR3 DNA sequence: TGTGCCAGCAGCCCGGGGCTGGAGGGCACTGAAGCTTTCTTT.

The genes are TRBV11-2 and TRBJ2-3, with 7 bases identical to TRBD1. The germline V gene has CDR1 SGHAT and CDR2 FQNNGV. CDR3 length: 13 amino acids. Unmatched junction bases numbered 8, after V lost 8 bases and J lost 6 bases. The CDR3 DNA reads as TGTGCCAGCGGGGGACAGTCCCGTGATACGCAGTATTTT. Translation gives CASGGQSRDTQYF.

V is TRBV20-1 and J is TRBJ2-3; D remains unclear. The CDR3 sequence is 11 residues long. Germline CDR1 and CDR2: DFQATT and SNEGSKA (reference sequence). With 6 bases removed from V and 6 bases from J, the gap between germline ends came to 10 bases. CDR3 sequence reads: CSAVRSDTQYF. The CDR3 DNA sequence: TGCAGTGCCGTGAGATCGGATACGCAGTATTTT.